Sequencing of this T cell receptor (beta chain) was carried out in a study of persistence of HIV-infected CD4 T cells. Study-level information: A median of about eight years of suppressive ART preceded sampling. Study-wide results and caveats: Antigen-responding cells were enriched for degenerate expanded CDR3beta sequences.

Per germline, CDR1 MNHEY and CDR2 SVGEGT. CDR3 length equals 16 residues. After removal of 6 bases from V and 0 bases from J, the junction contained 5 bases not matched to a gene. The libraries were made with immunoSEQ version 4 in survey mode. This table comes from immunoSEQ multiplex PCR, and its TCRdb copy is limited to in-frame clones, with some not included. The repertoire holds 35,000 to 50,000 clones, with just over 90% as singletons. Nonspecific anti-CD3/anti-CD28 bead stimulation represents the broad CD4+ T cell repertoire. CD4+ T cells upregulating both CD40 ligand and CD69 were sorted as responding cells. Before stimulation, PBMCs underwent CD8+ T cell depletion. A roughly 19-hour stimulation of CD8-depleted PBMCs used anti-CD28/CD49d costimulation, CD40-blocking antibody and enfuvirtide. Note on this clone: Its matching antigen is unknown.

This TCR came from an adult man with HIV who was CMV-seropositive. The chain carries TRBV6-2 or TRBV6-3 and TRBJ2-2; the match to TRBD2 covers 9 bases. Sample: CD4+ T cells sorted from PBMCs after approximately 19-hour stimulation, taken from a patient who received antiretroviral therapy. The CDR3 reads CASSAGGRPNTGELFF. The CDR3 DNA sequence: TGTGCCAGCAGCGCGGGGGGGCGACCGAACACCGGGGAGCTGTTTTTT.